A single sample gave rise to the 10 T cell receptor beta chains below, sequenced in a study of T cells in localized non-small cell lung cancer. TCRdb's table, derived via immunoSEQ multiplex PCR, lists solely in-frame clones and lacks some. The data show about 24,000 clones, with around 88% seen just once and under 6.5% held by the top ten. This specimen consisted of peripheral blood, obtained before any cancer treatment. The receptors derive from a male donor aged 60 or over with stage II squamous cell lung carcinoma.

The chain employs TRBV6-1 and TRBJ1-2; possible D gene TRBD1, 6 bases. Trimming took off 3 bases at V and 2 bases at J, with 13 bases between the two ends. Germline V gene data show CDR1 as MNHNS and CDR2 as SASEGT. CDR3 length: 15 residues. The CDR3 reads CASSEGAGTNYGYTF. DNA for the CDR3: TGTGCCAGCAGTGAGGGGGCAGGGACGAACTATGGCTACACCTTC.

The chain carries TRBV6-4 and TRBJ2-2; no reliable D call. Trimming shortened V by 5 bases and J by 0 bases, and 7 bases separated the two germline ends. Germline lookup yields CDR1 MRHNA and CDR2 SNTAGT. This CDR3 has 14 residues. CDR3 sequence: CASSPAANTGELFF. In nucleotides, the CDR3 is TGTGCCAGCAGTCCGGCAGCGAACACCGGGGAGCTGTTTTTT.

The V and J genes are TRBV10-2 and TRBJ1-5; maybe TRBD1 (6 bases). The CDR3 is made up of 14 amino acids. Germline lookup yields CDR1 WSHSY and CDR2 SAAADI. Trimming removed 7 bases from V and 5 bases from J, with 15 bases in between. The CDR3 region has the DNA TGCGCCAGCAATACACAGGGAGGCCATCAGCCCCAGCATTTT. This translates into CASNTQGGHQPQHF.

The chain links TRBV18 to TRBJ2-2; 7 bases fit TRBD2. CDR1 and CDR2 (germline): KGHSH, LQKENI. The CDR3 totals 15 residues. Germline trimming cut 2 bases from V and 0 bases from J; bases unmatched to any gene: 0. CDR3 amino acids: CASSPGLANTGELFF. CDR3 nucleotides: TGTGCCAGCTCACCAGGACTAGCGAACACCGGGGAGCTGTTTTTT.

V and J are TRBV9 and TRBJ2-7, with 9 bases lining up with TRBD2. Germline trimming cut 0 bases from V and 0 bases from J; bases unmatched to any gene: 7. This CDR3 contains 17 residues. Germline lookup yields CDR1 SGDLS and CDR2 YYNGEE. CDR3 DNA: TGTGCCAGCAGCGTAGATGCGGGAGGGACTGCCTCCTACGAGCAGTACTTC. The encoded protein is CASSVDAGGTASYEQYF. Using reference TRBV9 and TRBJ2-7 for the parts outside the CDR3, the full variable domain is DSGVTQTPKHLITATGQRVTLRCSPRSGDLSVYWYQQSLDQGLQFLIQYYNGEERAKGNILERFSAQQFPDLHSELNLSSLELGDSALYFCASSVDAGGTASYEQYFGPGTRLTVT.

This clone was seen just once. The chain uses TRBV5-6 and TRBJ2-2; the match to TRBD2 covers 13 bases. Trimming removed 3 bases from V and 5 bases from J; junction bases left unmatched: 7. Germline assignment: CDR1 SGHDT and CDR2 YYEEEE. This CDR3 contains 17 residues. CDR3 region: CASSWGLAGTGTGELFF. The CDR3 DNA reads as TGTGCCAGCAGCTGGGGACTAGCGGGGACCGGGACCGGGGAGCTGTTTTTT.

The J gene is TRBJ2-2, the V gene TRBV29-1, with D uncertain. The CDR3 is made up of 11 amino acids. Trimming stripped 3 bases from V and 7 bases from J, with 6 bases between. Germline assignment: CDR1 SQVTM and CDR2 ANQGSEA. As DNA, the CDR3 is TGCAGCGTTGAGGACGTCGGGGAGCTGTTTTTT. Encoded protein: CSVEDVGELFF.

The chain employs TRBV29-1 and TRBJ2-3, with D uncertain. The CDR3 contains 13 residues. Per germline, CDR1 SQVTM and CDR2 ANQGSEA. The V end lost 4 bases, the J end lost 1 base, and 9 bases lay between the germline ends. The DNA for the CDR3 is TGCAGCGTTGCCTATCTCCGCACAGATACGCAGTATTTT. Translating it yields CSVAYLRTDTQYF.

The chain couples TRBV11-3 to TRBJ1-2, with D uncertain. This CDR3 comprises 14 residues. Trimming took 1 base from V and 6 from J, leaving 12 bases between them. Germline V gene lookup returns CDR1 SGHNT and CDR2 YENEEA. CDR3 coding DNA: TGTGCCAGCAGCTTAGCCCGGCAGTCGGATGGCTACACCTTC. It translates to CASSLARQSDGYTF.

The chain recombines TRBV19 with TRBJ1-4; weak D call: TRBD1 (5 bases). Germline V gene lookup returns CDR1 LNHDA and CDR2 SQIVND (reference sequence). This CDR3 region has 14 residues. V lost 3 bases and J lost 10, with 15 bases in between. CDR3 nucleotides: TGTGCCAGTAGTATGGGGACGGCAGCAGGAAAACTGTTTTTT. This codes for CASSMGTAAGKLFF.